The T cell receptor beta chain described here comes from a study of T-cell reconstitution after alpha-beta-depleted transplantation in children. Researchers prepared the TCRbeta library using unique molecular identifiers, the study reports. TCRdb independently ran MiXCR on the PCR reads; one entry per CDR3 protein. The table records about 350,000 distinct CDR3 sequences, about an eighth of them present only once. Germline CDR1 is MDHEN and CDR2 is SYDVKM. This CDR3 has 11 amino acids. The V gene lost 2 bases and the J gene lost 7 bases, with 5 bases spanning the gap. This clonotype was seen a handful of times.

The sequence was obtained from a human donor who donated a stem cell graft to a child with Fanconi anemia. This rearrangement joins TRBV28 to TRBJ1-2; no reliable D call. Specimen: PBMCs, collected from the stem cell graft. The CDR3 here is CASSLTAGYTF. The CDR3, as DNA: TGTGCCAGCAGTTTAACGGCTGGCTACACCTTC.